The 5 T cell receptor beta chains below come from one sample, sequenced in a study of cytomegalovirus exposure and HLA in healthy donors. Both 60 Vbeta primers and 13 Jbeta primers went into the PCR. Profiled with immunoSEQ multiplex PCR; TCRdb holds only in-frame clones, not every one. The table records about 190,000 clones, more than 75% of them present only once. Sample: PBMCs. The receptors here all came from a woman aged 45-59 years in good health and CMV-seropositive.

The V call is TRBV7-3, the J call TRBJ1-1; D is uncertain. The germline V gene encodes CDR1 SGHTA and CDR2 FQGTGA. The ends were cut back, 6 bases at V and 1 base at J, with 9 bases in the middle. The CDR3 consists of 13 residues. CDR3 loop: CASSQQPNTEAFF. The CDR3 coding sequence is TGTGCCAGCAGTCAACAGCCGAACACTGAAGCTTTCTTT. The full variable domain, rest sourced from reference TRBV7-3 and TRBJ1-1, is GAGVSQTPSNKVTEKGKYVELRCDPISGHTALYWYRQSLGQGPEFLIYFQGTGAADDSGLPNDRFFAVRPEGSVSTLKIQRTERGDSAVYLCASSQQPNTEAFFGQGTRLTVV.

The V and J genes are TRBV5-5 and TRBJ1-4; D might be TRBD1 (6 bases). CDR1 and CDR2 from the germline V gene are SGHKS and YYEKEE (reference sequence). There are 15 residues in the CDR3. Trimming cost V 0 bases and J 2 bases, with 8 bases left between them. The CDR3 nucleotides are TGTGCCAGCAGCTTGGGGACAGTTACTAATGAAAAACTGTTTTTT. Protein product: CASSLGTVTNEKLFF.

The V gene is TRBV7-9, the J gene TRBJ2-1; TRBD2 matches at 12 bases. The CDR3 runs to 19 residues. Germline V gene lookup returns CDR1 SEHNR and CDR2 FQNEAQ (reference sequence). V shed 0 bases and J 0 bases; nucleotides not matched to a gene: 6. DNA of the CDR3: TGTGCCAGCAGCTTAGCGGACGGGACTAGCGGGCCCTCCTACAATGAGCAGTTCTTC. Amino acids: CASSLADGTSGPSYNEQFF.

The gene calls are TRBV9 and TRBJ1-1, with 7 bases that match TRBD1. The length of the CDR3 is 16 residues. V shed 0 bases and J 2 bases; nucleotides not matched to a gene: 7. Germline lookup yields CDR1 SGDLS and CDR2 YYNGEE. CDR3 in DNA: TGTGCCAGCAGCGTAGGGGCAGGGGGAATCAACACTGAAGCTTTCTTT. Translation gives CASSVGAGGINTEAFF.

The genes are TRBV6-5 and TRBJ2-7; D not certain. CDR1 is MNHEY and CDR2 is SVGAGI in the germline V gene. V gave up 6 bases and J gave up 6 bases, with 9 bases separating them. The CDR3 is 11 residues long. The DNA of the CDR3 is TGTGCCAGCAGCGCTCCAGGCGAGCAGTACTTC. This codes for CASSAPGEQYF.